This is a list of T cell receptor beta chains from one sample in a study of blood T cell repertoires in COVID-19. The assay was immunoSEQ multiplex PCR, and TCRdb's table has in-frame clones only and misses some. The sample carries fewer than 250,000 clones, about 83% recorded once. What was sequenced was peripheral blood. These receptors originate from a man aged 45 to 65 with active or convalescent COVID-19. The CDR3 runs from the conserved cysteine through the conserved F or W. D genes are given only for firm matches. Not every row has a clone size; where given, it reads once, few, many or a size class.

d_call: .; clone_size: .; v_call: TRBV30; j_call: TRBJ1-6; cdr3_aa: CAWSSVGQVNSPLHF; cdr3_nt: TGTGCCTGGAGTTCGGTTGGGCAAGTAAATTCACCCCTCCACTTT
d_call: .; clone_size: .; v_call: TRBV19; j_call: TRBJ1-1; cdr3_aa: CASSIVPGDNTEAFF; cdr3_nt: TGTGCCAGTAGTATAGTCCCAGGGGATAACACTGAAGCTTTCTTT
d_call: TRBD2; clone_size: .; v_call: TRBV7-3; j_call: TRBJ2-7; cdr3_aa: CASSLAGGHEQYF; cdr3_nt: TGTGCCAGCAGCCTGGCGGGGGGGCACGAGCAGTACTTC
d_call: TRBD2; clone_size: .; v_call: TRBV4-2; j_call: TRBJ2-1; cdr3_aa: CASTIASGRNNEQFF; cdr3_nt: TGTGCCAGCACCATAGCTAGCGGGAGAAACAATGAGCAGTTCTTC
d_call: TRBD1; clone_size: few; v_call: TRBV19; j_call: TRBJ2-7; cdr3_aa: CASSPGQGAGDEQYF; cdr3_nt: TGTGCCAGTAGTCCCGGACAGGGGGCGGGAGACGAGCAGTACTTC
d_call: TRBD1; clone_size: .; v_call: TRBV30; j_call: TRBJ1-1; cdr3_aa: CAWNRGMNTEAFF; cdr3_nt: TGTGCCTGGAACAGGGGGATGAACACTGAAGCTTTCTTT
d_call: TRBD1; clone_size: .; v_call: TRBV19; j_call: TRBJ2-7; cdr3_aa: CASRDRDRAYEQYF; cdr3_nt: TGTGCCAGTAGGGACCGGGACAGGGCCTACGAGCAGTACTTC
d_call: .; clone_size: .; v_call: TRBV9; j_call: TRBJ2-1; cdr3_aa: CASTSDLATDYNEQFF; cdr3_nt: TGTGCCAGCACCTCCGACCTAGCGACGGACTACAATGAGCAGTTCTTC
d_call: .; clone_size: .; v_call: TRBV7-3; j_call: TRBJ2-3; cdr3_aa: CASSLRFRATDTQYF; cdr3_nt: TGTGCCAGCAGCTTAAGATTCAGGGCCACAGATACGCAGTATTTT
d_call: TRBD2; clone_size: .; v_call: TRBV9; j_call: TRBJ2-2; cdr3_aa: CASSVGGRVGTGELFF; cdr3_nt: TGTGCCAGCAGCGTAGGAGGGAGGGTGGGCACCGGGGAGCTGTTTTTT
d_call: .; clone_size: .; v_call: TRBV4-2; j_call: TRBJ1-2; cdr3_aa: CASSQDLGGKENGYTF; cdr3_nt: TGTGCCAGCAGCCAAGATTTGGGGGGTAAGGAGAATGGCTACACCTTC
d_call: .; clone_size: once; v_call: TRBV7-3; j_call: TRBJ2-1; cdr3_aa: CASSPGGNEQFF; cdr3_nt: TGTGCCAGCAGCCCCGGGGGAAATGAGCAGTTCTTC
d_call: .; clone_size: .; v_call: TRBV28; j_call: TRBJ1-3; cdr3_aa: CASSLDSRTGNTIYF; cdr3_nt: TGTGCCAGCAGTTTAGACTCCCGAACTGGAAACACCATATATTTT
d_call: .; clone_size: .; v_call: TRBV10-2; j_call: TRBJ2-6; cdr3_aa: CASSDGHSGANVLTF; cdr3_nt: TGCGCCAGCAGTGATGGCCACTCTGGGGCCAACGTCCTGACTTTC
d_call: TRBD1; clone_size: .; v_call: TRBV19; j_call: TRBJ1-2; cdr3_aa: CASSKGQGAIRGDGYTF; cdr3_nt: TGTGCCAGTAGTAAGGGACAGGGGGCAATACGAGGGGACGGCTACACCTTC
d_call: TRBD2; clone_size: many; v_call: TRBV28; j_call: TRBJ2-7; cdr3_aa: CASSLASGSHEQYF; cdr3_nt: TGTGCCAGCAGTTTAGCTAGCGGGAGCCACGAGCAGTACTTC
d_call: .; clone_size: .; v_call: TRBV2; j_call: TRBJ1-1; cdr3_aa: CASRAPELDTEAFF; cdr3_nt: TGTGCCAGCAGAGCCCCCGAGCTCGACACTGAAGCTTTCTTT
d_call: .; clone_size: once; v_call: TRBV4-1; j_call: TRBJ1-2; cdr3_aa: CASRQPETSVYGYTF; cdr3_nt: TGCGCCAGCAGGCAGCCGGAGACCTCAGTATATGGCTACACCTTC
d_call: .; clone_size: .; v_call: TRBV5-5; j_call: TRBJ1-1; cdr3_aa: CASSLYGETTEAFF; cdr3_nt: TGTGCCAGCAGCTTGTATGGGGAGACCACTGAAGCTTTCTTT
d_call: TRBD1; clone_size: .; v_call: TRBV5-1; j_call: TRBJ1-2; cdr3_aa: CASSRDRVDGYTF; cdr3_nt: TGCGCCAGCAGCCGGGACAGGGTTGATGGCTACACCTTC
d_call: TRBD2; clone_size: .; v_call: TRBV24-1; j_call: TRBJ2-1; cdr3_aa: CATSDITGLAGDNEQFF; cdr3_nt: TGTGCCACCAGTGATATCACGGGACTAGCGGGGGACAATGAGCAGTTCTTC
d_call: TRBD1; clone_size: .; v_call: TRBV3-1/TRBV3-2; j_call: TRBJ2-5; cdr3_aa: CASSQYRDSQETQYF; cdr3_nt: TGTGCCAGCAGCCAGTACCGGGACAGCCAAGAGACCCAGTACTTC
d_call: .; clone_size: .; v_call: TRBV28; j_call: TRBJ1-2; cdr3_aa: CATHQGNEYYGYTF; cdr3_nt: TGTGCCACCCACCAGGGAAACGAGTACTATGGCTACACCTTC
d_call: TRBD1; clone_size: .; v_call: TRBV7-2; j_call: TRBJ1-4; cdr3_aa: CASSLQGAVGEKLFF; cdr3_nt: TGTGCCAGCAGCTTACAGGGGGCAGTGGGTGAAAAACTGTTTTTT
d_call: .; clone_size: .; v_call: TRBV14; j_call: TRBJ1-2; cdr3_aa: CASSPTWYRASGYTF; cdr3_nt: TGTGCCAGCAGCCCCACCTGGTACAGGGCGAGTGGCTACACCTTC
d_call: .; clone_size: once; v_call: TRBV4-1; j_call: TRBJ1-1; cdr3_aa: CASSQGGVPSEAAAFF; cdr3_nt: TGCGCCAGCAGCCAAGGCGGCGTCCCCTCGGAAGCGGCAGCTTTCTTT
d_call: .; clone_size: once; v_call: TRBV3-1/TRBV3-2; j_call: TRBJ2-7; cdr3_aa: CASSLDREQYF; cdr3_nt: TGTGCCAGCAGCCTTGACAGAGAGCAGTACTTC
d_call: TRBD2; clone_size: .; v_call: TRBV4-1; j_call: TRBJ2-3; cdr3_aa: CASSQAISGGSLGTQYF; cdr3_nt: TGCGCCAGCAGCCAAGCCATTAGCGGGGGGTCCCTGGGTACGCAGTATTTT
d_call: .; clone_size: .; v_call: TRBV2; j_call: TRBJ1-2; cdr3_aa: CASSELALPGSYGYTF; cdr3_nt: TGTGCCAGCAGTGAGCTCGCATTACCAGGTAGCTATGGCTACACCTTC
d_call: .; clone_size: .; v_call: TRBV5-1; j_call: TRBJ1-3; cdr3_aa: CASSVGASGNTIYF; cdr3_nt: TGCGCCAGCAGCGTCGGAGCCTCTGGAAACACCATATATTTT